These T cell receptor beta chains were read from a single sample in a study of T cells in localized non-small cell lung cancer. The protocol was immunoSEQ multiplex PCR, while the TCRdb copy is restricted to in-frame clones and leaves out a portion. The repertoire consists of about 53,000 clones, with approximately 88% occurring once and the leading ten covering about a sixth. Source: peripheral blood mononuclear cells, taken before any cancer treatment. All receptors come from a man between 35 and 75 years old with stage III lung adenocarcinoma. The CDR3 runs from the conserved cysteine through the conserved F or W. Each record gives: clone size, D gene, J gene, V gene, CDR3 protein, CDR3 DNA. A D gene is named only where the DNA matches it firmly. The listing skips clone size in some rows; elsewhere it reads once, few, many or a size class.

.,TRBD2,TRBJ2-1,TRBV7-3,CASSSRLAGYNEQFF,TGTGCCAGCAGCTCCCGACTAGCGGGGTACAATGAGCAGTTCTTC
.,.,TRBJ2-5,TRBV7-9,CASSPGIQETQYF,TGTGCCAGCAGCCCAGGGATCCAAGAGACCCAGTACTTC
once,.,TRBJ2-2,TRBV27,CASCRDFANTGELFF,TGTGCCAGCTGCCGGGACTTCGCGAACACCGGGGAGCTGTTTTTT
.,.,TRBJ2-1,TRBV18,CASSPQGLGGGPNEQFF,TGTGCCAGCTCACCCCAAGGCTTGGGAGGAGGCCCCAATGAGCAGTTCTTC
.,TRBD2,TRBJ2-4,TRBV12-5,CASGWVSGTSGMFAKNIQYF,TGTGCTAGTGGTTGGGTCTCCGGGACTAGCGGGATGTTCGCCAAAAACATTCAGTACTTC
.,.,TRBJ2-7,TRBV2,CASTDTGFIYEQYF,TGTGCCAGCACTGATACAGGCTTCATCTACGAGCAGTACTTC
.,.,TRBJ1-1,TRBV11-3,CASSPLGGRVEAFF,TGTGCCAGCAGCCCCTTAGGAGGACGCGTTGAAGCTTTCTTT
.,.,TRBJ1-1,TRBV6-4,CASSDLSGTEAFF,TGTGCCAGCAGTGACCTCTCGGGGACTGAAGCTTTCTTT
few,.,TRBJ1-2,TRBV27,CASRSGEAGYTF,TGTGCCAGCAGATCAGGGGAGGCGGGCTACACCTTC
.,TRBD1,TRBJ1-5,TRBV19,CASSGDRPYYSNQPQHF,TGTGCCAGTAGTGGGGACAGGCCTTATTATAGCAATCAGCCCCAGCATTTT
.,.,TRBJ1-1,TRBV7-9,CASRPRQVMNTEAFF,TGTGCCAGCAGACCAAGACAGGTCATGAACACTGAAGCTTTCTTT
few,TRBD2,TRBJ2-2,TRBV6-1,CASSEARGEGGELFF,TGTGCCAGCAGTGAAGCCCGAGGGGAGGGCGGGGAGCTGTTTTTT
few,TRBD2,TRBJ2-7,TRBV4-2,CASSQDRGAGGRYEQYF,TGTGCCAGCAGCCAAGATAGGGGAGCGGGAGGAAGGTACGAGCAGTACTTC
.,.,TRBJ2-2,TRBV7-9,CASSLLAGELFF,TGTGCCAGCAGCTTATTAGCCGGGGAGCTGTTTTTT
once,TRBD2,TRBJ2-1,TRBV9,CASSSRTSGRQSHEQFF,TGTGCCAGCAGCTCACGGACTAGCGGGAGGCAGTCCCATGAGCAGTTCTTC
.,.,TRBJ1-4,TRBV2,CASSELAGDEKLFF,TGTGCCAGCAGTGAACTGGCAGGGGACGAAAAACTGTTTTTT
.,.,TRBJ1-1,TRBV11-1,CASSSTNKRAEAFF,TGTGCCAGCAGCTCCACCAATAAACGAGCTGAAGCTTTCTTT
.,.,TRBJ1-1,TRBV6-5,CASSPLQGVDTEAFF,TGTGCCAGCAGTCCCCTACAGGGAGTTGACACTGAAGCTTTCTTT
.,.,TRBJ2-5,TRBV4-1,CASSPPGGAETQYF,TGCGCCAGCAGCCCTCCCGGCGGGGCAGAGACCCAGTACTTC
.,.,TRBJ1-3,TRBV4-2,CASSQDPLGVMRNTIYF,TGTGCCAGCAGCCAAGACCCTTTAGGGGTTATGCGCAACACCATATATTTT
once,.,TRBJ1-2,TRBV11-2,CASSLGGKFYGYTF,TGTGCCAGCAGCCTGGGGGGCAAGTTCTATGGCTACACCTTC
.,.,TRBJ1-6,TRBV7-9,CASSLEGNSPLHF,TGTGCCAGCAGCTTAGAGGGGAATTCACCCCTCCACTTT
.,TRBD2,TRBJ2-1,TRBV7-3,CASSLGSGSSNEQFF,TGTGCCAGCAGCTTAGGTAGCGGGAGCTCCAATGAGCAGTTCTTC
.,.,TRBJ2-7,TRBV5-6,CASSLIGNGSYEQYF,TGTGCCAGCAGCTTGATCGGGAATGGCTCCTACGAGCAGTACTTC
.,TRBD1,TRBJ2-7,TRBV5-1,CASRREGTGDYEQYF,TGCGCCAGCAGACGGGAGGGGACAGGGGACTACGAGCAGTACTTC
.,.,TRBJ1-4,TRBV28,CASSGALSKLFF,TGTGCCAGCAGTGGGGCTTTAAGTAAACTGTTTTTT